Sequencing of this TCR beta chain was carried out in a study of blood T cells in healthy people across ages. Using a J-beta primer mix together with a sample-barcoded 5' primer, a second PCR was run for roughly 6 to 12 cycles. From the 5' RACE reads, TCRdb called clonotypes with MiXCR, one entry per CDR3 protein. Here the sample spans hundreds of thousands of distinct CDR3 sequences, about 61% being singletons. Germline V gives CDR1 SQVTM, CDR2 ANQGSEA. Trimming removed 7 bases from V and 10 bases from J, with 14 bases in between. The CDR3 loop spans 11 amino acids. Sequenced input: blood. This chain links TRBV29-1 with TRBJ2-1; a weak D match, TRBD2 (6 bases). The sequence came from a man aged 40-49 years in good health. The CDR3 spells CSGLGSWEQFF. In DNA form, the CDR3 reads TGCAGCGGACTAGGATCATGGGAGCAGTTCTTC.